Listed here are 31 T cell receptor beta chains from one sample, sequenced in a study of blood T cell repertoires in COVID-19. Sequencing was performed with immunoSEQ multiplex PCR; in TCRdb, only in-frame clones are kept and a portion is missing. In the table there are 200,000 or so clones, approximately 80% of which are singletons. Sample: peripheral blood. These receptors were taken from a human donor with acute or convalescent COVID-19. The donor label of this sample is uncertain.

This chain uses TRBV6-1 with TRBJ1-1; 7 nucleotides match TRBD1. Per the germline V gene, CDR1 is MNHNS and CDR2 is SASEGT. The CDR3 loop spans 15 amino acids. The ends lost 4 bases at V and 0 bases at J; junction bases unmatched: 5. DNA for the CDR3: TGTGCCAGCAGTGGGAGGACAGGCATGAACACTGAAGCTTTCTTT. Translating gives CASSGRTGMNTEAFF.

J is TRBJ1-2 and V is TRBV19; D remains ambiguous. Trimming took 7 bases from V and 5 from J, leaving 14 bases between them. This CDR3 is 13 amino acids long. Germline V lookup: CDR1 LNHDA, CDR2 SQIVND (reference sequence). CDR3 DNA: TGTGCCAGTAACCCTGAGGGAGGATATGGCTACACCTTC. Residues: CASNPEGGYGYTF.

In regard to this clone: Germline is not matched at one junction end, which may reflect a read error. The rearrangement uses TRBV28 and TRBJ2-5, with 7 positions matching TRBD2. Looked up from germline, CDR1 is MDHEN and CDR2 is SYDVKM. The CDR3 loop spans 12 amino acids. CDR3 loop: CASSWGGEPQYF. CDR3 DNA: TGTGCCAGCAGCTGGGGGGGAGAGCCCCAGTACTTC. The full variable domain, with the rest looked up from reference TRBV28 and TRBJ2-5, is DVKVTQSSRYLVKRTGEKVFLECVQDMDHENMFWYRQDPGLGLRLIYFSYDVKMKEKGDIPEGYSVSREKKERFSLILESASTNQTSMYLCASSWGGEPQYFGPGTRLLVL.

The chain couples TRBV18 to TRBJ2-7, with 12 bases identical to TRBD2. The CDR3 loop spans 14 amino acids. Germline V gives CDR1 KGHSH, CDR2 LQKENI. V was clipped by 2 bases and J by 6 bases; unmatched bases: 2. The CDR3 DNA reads TGTGCCAGCTCACCAGGGGGACTAGCGGGCGAGCAGTACTTC. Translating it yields CASSPGGLAGEQYF.

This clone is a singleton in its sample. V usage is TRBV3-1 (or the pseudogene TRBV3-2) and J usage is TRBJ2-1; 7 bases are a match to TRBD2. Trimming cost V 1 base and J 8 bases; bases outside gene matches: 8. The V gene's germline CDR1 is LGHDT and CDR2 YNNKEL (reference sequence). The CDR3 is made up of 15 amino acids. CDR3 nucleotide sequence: TGTGCCAGCAGCCAAGGGGAGGGACTTGTCGATGAGCAGTTCTTC. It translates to CASSQGEGLVDEQFF.

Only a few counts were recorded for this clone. The CDR3 here is CASSYSSAGQGARDEQYF. As DNA, the CDR3 is TGTGCCAGCAGTTACTCGAGTGCGGGACAGGGGGCGCGAGATGAGCAGTACTTC. V usage is TRBV6-2 or TRBV6-3 and J usage is TRBJ2-7, with 12 bases identical to TRBD1. The CDR3 has 18 amino acids. With V trimmed by 0 bases and J by 7 bases, 13 bases remained unmatched. CDR1 and CDR2 from the germline V gene are MNHEY and SVGEGT.

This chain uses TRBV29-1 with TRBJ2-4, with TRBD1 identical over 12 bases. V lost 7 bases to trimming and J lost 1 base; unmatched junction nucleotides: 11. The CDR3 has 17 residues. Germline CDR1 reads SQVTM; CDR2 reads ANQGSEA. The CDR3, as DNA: TGCAGCGCAGGGACAGGGGGCAATAGTGCTGCCAAAAACATTCAGTACTTC. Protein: CSAGTGGNSAAKNIQYF. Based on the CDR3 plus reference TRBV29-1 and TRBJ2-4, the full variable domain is SAVISQKPSRDICQRGTSLTIQCQVDSQVTMMFWYRQQPGQSLTLIATANQGSEATYESGFVIDKFPISRPNLTFSTLTVSNMSPEDSSIYLCSAGTGGNSAAKNIQYFGAGTRLSVL.

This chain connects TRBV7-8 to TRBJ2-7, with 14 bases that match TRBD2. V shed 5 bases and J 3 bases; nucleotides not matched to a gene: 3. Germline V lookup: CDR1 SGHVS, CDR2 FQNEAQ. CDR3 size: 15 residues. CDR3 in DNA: TGTGCCAGCAGCCCCGGGACTAGCGGGAGCTACGAGCAGTACTTC. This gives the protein CASSPGTSGSYEQYF.

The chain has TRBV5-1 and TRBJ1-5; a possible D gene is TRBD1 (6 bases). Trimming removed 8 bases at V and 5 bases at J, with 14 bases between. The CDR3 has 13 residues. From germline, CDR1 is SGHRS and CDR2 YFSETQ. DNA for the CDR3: TGCGCCAGTGCAAGGGGGAGGGATCAGCCCCAGCATTTT. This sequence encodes CASARGRDQPQHF.

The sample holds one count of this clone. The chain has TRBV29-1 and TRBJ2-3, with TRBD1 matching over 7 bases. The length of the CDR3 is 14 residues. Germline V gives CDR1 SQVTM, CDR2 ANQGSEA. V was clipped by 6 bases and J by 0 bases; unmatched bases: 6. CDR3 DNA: TGCAGCGTGCACAGGGGATCAAGCACAGATACGCAGTATTTT. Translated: CSVHRGSSTDTQYF.

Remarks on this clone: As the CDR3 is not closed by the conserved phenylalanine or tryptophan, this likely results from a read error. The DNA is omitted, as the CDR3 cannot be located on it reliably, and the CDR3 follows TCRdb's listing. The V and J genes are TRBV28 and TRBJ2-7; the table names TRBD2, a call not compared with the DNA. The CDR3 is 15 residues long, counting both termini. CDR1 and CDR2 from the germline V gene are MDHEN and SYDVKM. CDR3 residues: CASRSAGTSGVVQYI.

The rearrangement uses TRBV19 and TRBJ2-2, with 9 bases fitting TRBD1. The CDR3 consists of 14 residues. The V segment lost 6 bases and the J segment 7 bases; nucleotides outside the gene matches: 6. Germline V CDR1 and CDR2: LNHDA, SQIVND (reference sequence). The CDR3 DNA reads TGTGCCAGTAGCTACAGGGGGCTTAACGGGGAGCTGTTTTTT. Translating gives CASSYRGLNGELFF.

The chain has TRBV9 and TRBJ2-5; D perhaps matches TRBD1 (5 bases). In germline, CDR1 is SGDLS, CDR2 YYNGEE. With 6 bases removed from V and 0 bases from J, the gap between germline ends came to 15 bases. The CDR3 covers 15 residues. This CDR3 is CASNRQGSYQETQYF. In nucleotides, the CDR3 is TGTGCCAGCAATAGGCAGGGAAGTTACCAAGAGACCCAGTACTTC.

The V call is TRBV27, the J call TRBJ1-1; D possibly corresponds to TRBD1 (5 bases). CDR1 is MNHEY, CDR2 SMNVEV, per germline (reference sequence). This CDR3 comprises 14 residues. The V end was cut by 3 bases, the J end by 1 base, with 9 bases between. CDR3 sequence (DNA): TGTGCCAGCAGTTTCCGGGGGAGGAACACTGAAGCTTTCTTT. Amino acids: CASSFRGRNTEAFF.

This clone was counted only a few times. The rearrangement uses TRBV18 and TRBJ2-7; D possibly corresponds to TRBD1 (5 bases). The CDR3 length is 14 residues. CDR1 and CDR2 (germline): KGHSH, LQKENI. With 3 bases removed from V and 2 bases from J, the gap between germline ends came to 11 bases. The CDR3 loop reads CASSPGQAAYEQYF. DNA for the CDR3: TGTGCCAGCTCACCGGGGCAGGCTGCCTACGAGCAGTACTTC.

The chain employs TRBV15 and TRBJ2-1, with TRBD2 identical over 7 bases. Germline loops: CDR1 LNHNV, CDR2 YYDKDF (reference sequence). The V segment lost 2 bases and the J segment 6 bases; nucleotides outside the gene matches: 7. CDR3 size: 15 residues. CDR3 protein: CATSRYSGTTNEQFF. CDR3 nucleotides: TGTGCCACCAGCAGATACTCCGGGACTACCAATGAGCAGTTCTTC.

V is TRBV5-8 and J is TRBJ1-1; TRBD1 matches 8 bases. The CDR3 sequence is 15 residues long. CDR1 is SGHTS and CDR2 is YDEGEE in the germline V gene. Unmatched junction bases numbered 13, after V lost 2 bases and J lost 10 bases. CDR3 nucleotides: TGTGCCAGCAGCTTAGATGAGACAGGGGCTAGAGGAGCTTTCTTT. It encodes CASSLDETGARGAFF.

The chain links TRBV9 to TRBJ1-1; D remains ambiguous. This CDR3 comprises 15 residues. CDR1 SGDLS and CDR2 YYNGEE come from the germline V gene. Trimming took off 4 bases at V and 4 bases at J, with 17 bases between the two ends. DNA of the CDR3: TGTGCCAGCAGCCCTCGGTCCGGGAGGAGCACTGAAGCTTTCTTT. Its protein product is CASSPRSGRSTEAFF.

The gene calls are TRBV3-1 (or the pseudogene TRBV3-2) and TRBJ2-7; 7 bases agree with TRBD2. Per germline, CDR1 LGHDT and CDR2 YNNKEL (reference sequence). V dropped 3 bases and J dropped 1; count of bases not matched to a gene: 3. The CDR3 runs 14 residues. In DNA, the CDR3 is TGTGCCAGCAGCCAGGGCGGGGGATCCTACGAGCAGTACTTC. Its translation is CASSQGGGSYEQYF.

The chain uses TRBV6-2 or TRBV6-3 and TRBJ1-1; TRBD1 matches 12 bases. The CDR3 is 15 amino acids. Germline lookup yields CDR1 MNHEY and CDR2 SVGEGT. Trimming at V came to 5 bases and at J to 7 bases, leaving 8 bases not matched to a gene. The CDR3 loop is CASSHPGQGAVEAFF. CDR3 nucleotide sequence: TGTGCCAGCAGTCACCCGGGACAGGGGGCGGTTGAAGCTTTCTTT.

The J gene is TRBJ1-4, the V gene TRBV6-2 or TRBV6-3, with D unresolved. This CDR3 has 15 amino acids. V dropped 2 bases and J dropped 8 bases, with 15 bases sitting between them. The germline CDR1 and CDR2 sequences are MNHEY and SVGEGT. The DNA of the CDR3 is TGTGCCAGCAGTTACGCGGCACTTGGAGAAGAAAAACTGTTTTTT. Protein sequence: CASSYAALGEEKLFF.

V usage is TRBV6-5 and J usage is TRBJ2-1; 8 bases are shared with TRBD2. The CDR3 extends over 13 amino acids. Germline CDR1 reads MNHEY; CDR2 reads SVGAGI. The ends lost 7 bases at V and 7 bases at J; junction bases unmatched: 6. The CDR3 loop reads CASNRLANNEQFF. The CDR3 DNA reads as TGTGCCAGCAATCGACTAGCGAATAATGAGCAGTTCTTC.

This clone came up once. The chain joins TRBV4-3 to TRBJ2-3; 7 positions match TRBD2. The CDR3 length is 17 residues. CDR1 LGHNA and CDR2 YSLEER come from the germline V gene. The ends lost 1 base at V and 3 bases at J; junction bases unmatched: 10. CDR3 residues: CASSQGSGLAVTDTQYF. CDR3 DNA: TGCGCCAGCAGCCAAGGCTCCGGGCTAGCGGTTACAGATACGCAGTATTTT.

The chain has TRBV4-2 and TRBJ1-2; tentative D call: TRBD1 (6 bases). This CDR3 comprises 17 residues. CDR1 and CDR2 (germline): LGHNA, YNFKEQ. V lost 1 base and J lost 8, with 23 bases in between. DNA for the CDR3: TGTGCCAGCAGCCAAGTGTCTTTAACAGGGTTTAAAGAGGGCTACACCTTC. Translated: CASSQVSLTGFKEGYTF.

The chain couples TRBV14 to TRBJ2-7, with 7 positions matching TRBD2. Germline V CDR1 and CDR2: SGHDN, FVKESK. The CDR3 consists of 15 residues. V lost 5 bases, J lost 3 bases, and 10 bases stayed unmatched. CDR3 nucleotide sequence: TGTGCCAGCAGCAGCTTGGAGTCGGGAGGCTACGAGCAGTACTTC. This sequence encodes CASSSLESGGYEQYF.

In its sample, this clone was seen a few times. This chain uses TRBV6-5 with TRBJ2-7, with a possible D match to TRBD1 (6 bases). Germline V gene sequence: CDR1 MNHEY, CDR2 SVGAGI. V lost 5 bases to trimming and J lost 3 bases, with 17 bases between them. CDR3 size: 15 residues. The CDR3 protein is CASSQGWGINYEQYF. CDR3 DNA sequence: TGTGCCAGCAGTCAGGGGTGGGGGATTAACTACGAGCAGTACTTC.

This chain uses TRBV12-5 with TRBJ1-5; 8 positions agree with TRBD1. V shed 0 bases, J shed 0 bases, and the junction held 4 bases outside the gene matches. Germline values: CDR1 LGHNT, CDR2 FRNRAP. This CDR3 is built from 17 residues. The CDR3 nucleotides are TGTGCTAGTGGTTTGGTAAGGGACAGGAATAGCAATCAGCCCCAGCATTTT. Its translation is CASGLVRDRNSNQPQHF.

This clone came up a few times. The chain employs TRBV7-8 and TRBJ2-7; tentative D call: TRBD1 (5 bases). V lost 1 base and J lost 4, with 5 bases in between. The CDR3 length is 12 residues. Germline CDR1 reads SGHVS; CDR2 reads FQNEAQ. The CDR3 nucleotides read TGTGCCAGCAGCTTAGGACAGTACGAGCAGTACTTC. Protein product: CASSLGQYEQYF.

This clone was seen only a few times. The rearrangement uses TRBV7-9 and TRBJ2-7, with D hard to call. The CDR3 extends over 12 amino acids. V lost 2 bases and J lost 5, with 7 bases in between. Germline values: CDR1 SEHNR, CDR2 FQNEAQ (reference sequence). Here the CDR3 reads CASSLIQNEQYF. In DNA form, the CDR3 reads TGTGCCAGCAGCTTAATCCAAAACGAGCAGTACTTC.

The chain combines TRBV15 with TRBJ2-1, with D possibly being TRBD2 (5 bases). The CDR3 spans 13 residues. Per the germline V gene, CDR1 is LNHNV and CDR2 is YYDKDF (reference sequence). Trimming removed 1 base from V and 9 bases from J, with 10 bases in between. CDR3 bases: TGTGCCACCAGCAGAGCTGTAACTAGTGAGCAGTTCTTC. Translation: CATSRAVTSEQFF.

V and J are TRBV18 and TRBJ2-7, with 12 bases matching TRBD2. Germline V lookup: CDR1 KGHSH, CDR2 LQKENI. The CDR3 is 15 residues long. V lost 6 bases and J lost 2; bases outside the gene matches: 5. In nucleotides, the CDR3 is TGTGCCAGCTCCCCTACTAGCGGGGGGACCTACGAGCAGTACTTC. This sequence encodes CASSPTSGGTYEQYF.